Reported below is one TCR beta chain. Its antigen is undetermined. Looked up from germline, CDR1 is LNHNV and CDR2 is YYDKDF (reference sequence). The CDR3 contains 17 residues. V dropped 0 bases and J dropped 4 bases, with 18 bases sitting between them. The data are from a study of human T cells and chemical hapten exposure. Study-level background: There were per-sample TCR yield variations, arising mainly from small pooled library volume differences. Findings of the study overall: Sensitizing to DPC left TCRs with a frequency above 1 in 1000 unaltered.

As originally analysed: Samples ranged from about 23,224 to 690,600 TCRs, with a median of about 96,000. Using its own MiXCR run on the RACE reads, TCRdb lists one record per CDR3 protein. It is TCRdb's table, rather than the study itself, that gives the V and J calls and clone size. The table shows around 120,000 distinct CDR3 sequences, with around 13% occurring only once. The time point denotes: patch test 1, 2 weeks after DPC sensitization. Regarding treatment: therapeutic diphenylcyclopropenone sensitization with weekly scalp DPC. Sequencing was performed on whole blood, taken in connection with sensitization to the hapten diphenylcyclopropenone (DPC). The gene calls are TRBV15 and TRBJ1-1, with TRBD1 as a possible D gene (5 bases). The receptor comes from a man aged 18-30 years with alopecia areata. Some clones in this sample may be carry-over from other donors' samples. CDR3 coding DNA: TGTGCCACCAGCAGAGATATGACTCGGGAGAGGGGCACTGAAGCTTTCTTT. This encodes CATSRDMTRERGTEAFF.